One TCR beta chain is described in this entry. Per the original data handling: For nucleated cells, counts were estimated from reference gene primer amplification. TCRdb's copy holds only in-frame clones and misses some; the assay was immunoSEQ multiplex PCR. V and J calls and clone size are given by that table; D and trimming were obtained from the DNA. The sample yields roughly 70,000 clones, around four fifths seen once. The data stem from a study of blood T cell repertoires in COVID-19. Background on the study: Sample material is recorded as cDNA or gDNA derived from T cells, B-cell-depleted T cells, or PBMCs.

V was clipped by 4 bases and J by 0 bases, with 11 bases between them. The CDR3 is made up of 15 amino acids. The sequenced material came from peripheral blood. This rearrangement joins TRBV5-3 to TRBJ1-3, with TRBD1 as a possible D gene (6 bases). TRBV5-3 qualifies as an ORF whose function is uncertain. The origin of this receptor is a man in his sixties with acute or convalescent COVID-19. The DNA of the CDR3 is TGTGCCAGAAGCCTTGGACAGTGCTCTGGAAACACCATATATTTT. It translates to CARSLGQCSGNTIYF.